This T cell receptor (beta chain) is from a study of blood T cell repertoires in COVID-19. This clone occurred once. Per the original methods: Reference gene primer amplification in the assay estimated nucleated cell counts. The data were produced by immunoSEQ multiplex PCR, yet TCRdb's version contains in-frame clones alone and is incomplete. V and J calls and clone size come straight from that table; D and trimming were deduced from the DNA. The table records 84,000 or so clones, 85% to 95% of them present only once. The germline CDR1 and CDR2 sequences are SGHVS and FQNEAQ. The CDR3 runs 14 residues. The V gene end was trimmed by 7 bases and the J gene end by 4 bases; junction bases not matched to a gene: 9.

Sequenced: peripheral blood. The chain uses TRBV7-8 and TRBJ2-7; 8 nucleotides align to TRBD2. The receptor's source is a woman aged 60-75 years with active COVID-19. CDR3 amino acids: CASKAGGETYEQYF. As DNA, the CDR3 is TGTGCCAGCAAGGCCGGGGGGGAGACTTACGAGCAGTACTTC.